The 23 T cell receptor beta chains in this list originate from one sample, sequenced in a study of T cell responses to AZD1222 COVID-19 vaccine. The repertoire was sequenced with immunoSEQ multiplex PCR; TCRdb's copy has only in-frame clones and lacks some. The table lists 110,000 or so clones, more than 80% of them singletons. Sequencing used peripheral blood, obtained 28 days after the second dose of the MenACWY control vaccine. The receptors originated from an adult who received the MenACWY meningococcal vaccine as a control.

Here the CDR3 reads CASSQDQGPNEKLFF. CDR3 coding DNA: TGTGCCAGCAGCCAAGATCAGGGGCCTAATGAAAAACTGTTTTTT. This chain connects TRBV3-1 (or the pseudogene TRBV3-2) to TRBJ1-4, with D possibly TRBD1 on 6 matching bases. The V end lost 0 bases, the J end lost 3 bases, and 8 bases lay between the germline ends. This CDR3 is built from 15 residues. From germline, CDR1 is LGHDT and CDR2 YNNKEL (reference sequence).

V and J are TRBV19 and TRBJ1-2; TRBD1 agrees at 7 bases. The CDR3 length is 13 residues. V lost 7 bases and J lost 2; bases outside the gene matches: 4. CDR1 and CDR2 from the germline V gene are LNHDA and SQIVND (reference sequence). DNA for the CDR3: TGTGCCAGTAAGGGGACAGTAAACTATGGCTACACCTTC. Translated: CASKGTVNYGYTF.

The chain employs TRBV18 and TRBJ2-2, with TRBD2 matching over 8 bases. CDR3 size: 16 residues. Unmatched junction bases numbered 8, after V lost 3 bases and J lost 5 bases. In germline, CDR1 is KGHSH, CDR2 LQKENI. The CDR3: CASSPPGGSRTGELFF. The CDR3 DNA sequence: TGTGCCAGCTCACCCCCGGGGGGGAGCCGGACCGGGGAGCTGTTTTTT.

The chain is built from TRBV28 and TRBJ2-1, with 10 bases matching TRBD2. The V gene's germline CDR1 is MDHEN and CDR2 SYDVKM. CDR3 length equals 16 residues. With V trimmed by 8 bases and J by 6 bases, 13 bases remained unmatched. The CDR3 nucleotides are TGTGCCAGCTGCGCCCCCCAGCGGGAGGGCGTCAATGAGCAGTTCTTC. This codes for CASCAPQREGVNEQFF.

J is TRBJ2-3 and V is TRBV7-2; 10 nucleotides agree with TRBD2. This CDR3 comprises 19 residues. V dropped 1 base and J dropped 2; count of bases not matched to a gene: 12. Looked up from germline, CDR1 is SGHTA and CDR2 is FQGNSA. The DNA of the CDR3 is TGTGCCAGCAGCTTAGATGGGCTAGCGGGGGCTCTTTACACAGATACGCAGTATTTT. Residues: CASSLDGLAGALYTDTQYF.

The chain is built from TRBV7-6 and TRBJ1-2; D unresolved. The CDR3 runs 11 residues. Trimming removed 1 base at V and 6 bases at J, with 3 bases between. CDR1 is SGHVS and CDR2 is FNYEAQ in the germline V gene. The CDR3 loop reads CASSLGDGYTF. The CDR3 bases are TGTGCCAGCAGCTTAGGAGATGGCTACACCTTC. Looking up the rest from reference TRBV7-6 and TRBJ1-2 gives the full variable domain: GAGVSQSPRYKVTKRGQDVALRCDPISGHVSLYWYRQALGQGPEFLTYFNYEAQQDKSGLPNDRFSAERPEGSISTLTIQRTEQRDSAMYRCASSLGDGYTFGSGTRLTVV.

The chain links TRBV20-1 to TRBJ1-2; no reliable D call. The CDR3 loop spans 13 amino acids. Looked up from germline, CDR1 is DFQATT and CDR2 is SNEGSKA (reference sequence). With 3 bases removed from V and 8 bases from J, the gap between germline ends came to 16 bases. CDR3 sequence (DNA): TGCAGTGCTAGTTCCGCCCTTCAAATCGGCTACACCTTC. Its protein is CSASSALQIGYTF.

This clone was detected once. The chain is built from TRBV3-1 (or the pseudogene TRBV3-2) and TRBJ1-2, with 7 bases lining up with TRBD1. The CDR3 consists of 16 residues. CDR1 and CDR2 from the germline V gene are LGHDT and YNNKEL (reference sequence). V lost 1 base, J lost 4 bases, and 9 bases stayed unmatched. The CDR3, as DNA: TGTGCCAGCAGCCAAGCCCTGACAGGGTTGGCCTATGGCTACACCTTC. Translating it yields CASSQALTGLAYGYTF.

V is TRBV9 and J is TRBJ2-7; 9 positions agree with TRBD1. The CDR3 spans 14 residues. Trimming cost V 1 base and J 5 bases; bases outside gene matches: 4. Germline-derived CDR1 and CDR2 are SGDLS and YYNGEE. CDR3 amino acids: CASSVIWTGDEQYF. CDR3 bases: TGTGCCAGCAGCGTAATCTGGACAGGGGACGAGCAGTACTTC. The variable domain in full, completed from reference TRBV9 and TRBJ2-7, reads DSGVTQTPKHLITATGQRVTLRCSPRSGDLSVYWYQQSLDQGLQFLIQYYNGEERAKGNILERFSAQQFPDLHSELNLSSLELGDSALYFCASSVIWTGDEQYFGPGTRLTVT.

The chain combines TRBV28 with TRBJ1-1, with 7 bases lining up with TRBD1. CDR1 is MDHEN and CDR2 is SYDVKM in the germline V gene. The trim removed 5 bases at V and 1 base at J, leaving 13 bases unmatched. This CDR3 is 17 amino acids long. As DNA, the CDR3 is TGTGCCAGCAGTCGAACCATTAAGACAGGGACGAACACTGAAGCTTTCTTT. The encoded protein is CASSRTIKTGTNTEAFF.

CDR3 nucleotide sequence: TGTGCCAGCAGCCAAGATCCGGAGACAGGACGCTCCTACAATGAGCAGTTCTTC. The encoded protein is CASSQDPETGRSYNEQFF. The chain joins TRBV3-1 (or the pseudogene TRBV3-2) to TRBJ2-1; perhaps TRBD1 as D (6 bases). The CDR3 has 18 residues. V was shortened by 0 bases and J by 0 bases, with 15 bases between the two germline ends. CDR1 and CDR2 from the germline V gene are LGHDT and YNNKEL (reference sequence).

The chain links TRBV28 to TRBJ2-7; D is perhaps TRBD1 (6 bases). The ends were cut back, 5 bases at V and 5 bases at J, with 19 bases in the middle. Germline CDR1 is MDHEN and CDR2 is SYDVKM. The CDR3 has 15 residues. As DNA, the CDR3 is TGTGCCAGCAGTCCCCTTGCAGGGGAGTCCCACGAGCAGTACGTC. It is translated as CASSPLAGESHEQYV.

This chain connects TRBV11-2 to TRBJ1-2, with D unresolved. The CDR3 length is 14 residues. The V and J ends lost 0 bases and 4 bases respectively, with 9 bases between them. Germline V lookup: CDR1 SGHAT, CDR2 FQNNGV. CDR3 amino acids: CASSLDMGVYGYTF. CDR3 in DNA: TGTGCCAGCAGCTTAGATATGGGCGTCTATGGCTACACCTTC.

The CDR3 DNA sequence: TGCGCCAGCAGGAGGGAGACAGCCACCGGGGAGCTGTTTTTT. Translated: CASRRETATGELFF. The rearrangement uses TRBV10-1 and TRBJ2-2; D assignment may be TRBD1 or TRBD2 (5 bases each). The CDR3 is 14 residues long. The germline CDR1 and CDR2 sequences are WNHNN and SYGVQD (reference sequence). Trimming left V 6 bases short and J 4 bases short, with 12 bases between.

J is TRBJ2-5 and V is TRBV7-8, with 9 positions matching TRBD1. The CDR3 runs 13 residues. Germline lookup yields CDR1 SGHVS and CDR2 FQNEAQ. V gave up 5 bases and J gave up 4 bases; unmatched junction bases: 2. In DNA form, the CDR3 reads TGTGCCAGCAGCGTGGACAGGGGAGAGACCCAGTACTTC. Its translation is CASSVDRGETQYF.

The chain couples TRBV6-1 to TRBJ1-1, with a weak D call TRBD1 (6 bases). The V gene's germline CDR1 is MNHNS and CDR2 SASEGT. V was pared by 5 bases and J by 1 base, with 11 bases between. The CDR3 contains 14 residues. CDR3 residues: CASSLDRSNTEAFF. CDR3 in DNA: TGTGCCAGCAGTTTAGACAGGTCGAACACTGAAGCTTTCTTT.

The J gene is TRBJ1-2, the V gene TRBV19; tentative D call: TRBD1 (6 bases). The CDR3 is 12 amino acids. V gave up 5 bases and J gave up 6 bases, with 10 bases separating them. Germline V gene sequence: CDR1 LNHDA, CDR2 SQIVND (reference sequence). This CDR3 is CASSPWGHGYTF. CDR3 nucleotide sequence: TGTGCCAGTAGTCCCTGGGGGCATGGCTACACCTTC.

The rearrangement joins TRBV11-2 to TRBJ1-3; a possible D gene is TRBD1 (5 bases). Germline-derived CDR1 and CDR2 are SGHAT and FQNNGV. This CDR3 contains 17 residues. V lost 5 bases and J 4 bases, leaving 21 bases between the germline ends. This chain's CDR3 is CASSPLVGLRRGNTIYF. The CDR3 DNA follows: TGTGCCAGCAGCCCCCTAGTGGGACTCAGAAGGGGAAACACCATATATTTT.

The genes are TRBV10-3 and TRBJ1-1; D not certain. The length of the CDR3 is 13 residues. CDR1 and CDR2 from the germline V gene are ENHRY and SYGVKD. Trimming removed 3 bases at V and 2 bases at J, with 7 bases between. CDR3 in amino acids: CAISDIGNTEAFF. The CDR3 coding sequence is TGTGCCATCAGTGATATTGGAAACACTGAAGCTTTCTTT.

The CDR3 spells CASSLGREQETQYF. The CDR3 DNA follows: TGTGCCAGCAGCTTAGGCCGGGAGCAAGAGACCCAGTACTTC. The V call is TRBV7-9, the J call TRBJ2-5; D may be TRBD2 (6 bases). V was clipped by 1 base and J by 2 bases, with 8 bases between them. This CDR3 comprises 14 residues. Germline CDR1 is SEHNR and CDR2 is FQNEAQ (reference sequence).

The chain employs TRBV5-5 and TRBJ2-7, with 10 bases lining up with TRBD1. Germline CDR1 and CDR2: SGHKS and YYEKEE (reference sequence). CDR3 length: 16 residues. The V gene end was trimmed by 0 bases and the J gene end by 0 bases; junction bases not matched to a gene: 3. CDR3 DNA: TGTGCCAGCAGCTTGGGGACAGGGGGAGGCTCCTACGAGCAGTACGTC. It yields the protein CASSLGTGGGSYEQYV.

This clone showed up just once. The chain has TRBV11-2 and TRBJ1-4, with a possible D match to TRBD1 (6 bases). Germline CDR1 reads SGHAT; CDR2 reads FQNNGV. The CDR3 consists of 17 residues. V was clipped by 5 bases and J by 5 bases, with 21 bases between them. CDR3 sequence reads: CASSPPRRGGRNEKLFF. The CDR3 nucleotides are TGTGCCAGCAGCCCCCCTCGCAGGGGAGGGAGGAATGAAAAACTGTTTTTT.

This clone was counted once. This chain uses TRBV27 with TRBJ2-7; the match to TRBD1 covers 7 bases. Germline values: CDR1 MNHEY, CDR2 SMNVEV (reference sequence). The junction had 10 bases not matched to a gene; V was cut back by 5 bases and J by 0 bases. The CDR3 is made up of 16 amino acids. CDR3 protein: CASSADRSLSSYEQYF. CDR3 coding DNA: TGTGCCAGCAGTGCGGACAGGAGCCTAAGCTCCTACGAGCAGTACTTC.